The subject of this entry is one T cell receptor (beta chain). The CDR3 has 16 amino acids. CDR1 is LNHDA, CDR2 SQIVND, per germline (reference sequence). The V and J ends lost 4 bases and 5 bases respectively, with 18 bases between them. These data are taken from a study of T cells in Graves' hyperthyroidism and ophthalmopathy. There were TCR beta CDR3 regions amplified from RNA transcripts. First-round RT-PCR with HTBI primers amplified the TCR CDR3 region. One entry per CDR3 protein results from TCRdb running MiXCR on the multiplex PCR reads. The data contain nearly 600,000 distinct CDR3 sequences, 12% to 15% of them singletons.

What was sequenced was blood. The gene calls are TRBV19 and TRBJ2-1; D may be TRBD1 or TRBD2 (7 bases each). The sequence derives from a woman aged 18-29 years with Graves' ophthalmopathy. The CDR3 here is CASSTTAGRGHNEQFF. In DNA, the CDR3 is TGTGCCAGTAGTACTACCGCGGGGAGGGGGCACAATGAGCAGTTCTTC.